A single sample is the source of the 13 T cell receptor beta chains below, sequenced in a study of blood T cell repertoires in COVID-19. Clones were sequenced by immunoSEQ multiplex PCR, and TCRdb holds only the in-frame ones, with some missing. This table has under 300,000 clones, approximately 84% appearing once. Sequencing was performed on peripheral blood. These receptors all stem from a human donor with COVID-19, enrolled during active disease. The donor label of this sample is uncertain.

J is TRBJ2-5 and V is TRBV5-6; TRBD1 agrees at 9 bases. This CDR3 comprises 15 residues. Losses at the gene ends were 1 base for V and 5 bases for J; bases not matched to a gene: 6. From germline, CDR1 is SGHDT and CDR2 YYEEEE. This CDR3 is CASSLKGQGWETQYF. CDR3 sequence (DNA): TGTGCCAGCAGCTTGAAGGGACAGGGATGGGAGACCCAGTACTTC.

This clone was picked up a small number of times. The J gene is TRBJ2-1, the V gene TRBV7-9; 7 bases line up with TRBD2. The germline V gene has CDR1 SEHNR and CDR2 FQNEAQ (reference sequence). The ends lost 2 bases at V and 8 bases at J; junction bases unmatched: 6. The CDR3 spans 14 residues. For the CDR3, the DNA is TGTGCCAGCAGCTTAAGGACTAGGATGGATGAGCAGTTCTTC. It is translated as CASSLRTRMDEQFF.

The rearrangement uses TRBV29-1 and TRBJ2-7; D is possibly TRBD2 (5 bases). This CDR3 contains 13 residues. The V end lost 6 bases, the J end lost 3 bases, and 15 bases lay between the germline ends. Germline V lookup: CDR1 SQVTM, CDR2 ANQGSEA. CDR3: CSVVRDTLYEQYF. CDR3 in DNA: TGCAGCGTCGTCCGGGATACACTCTACGAGCAGTACTTC.

The gene calls are TRBV9 and TRBJ2-3, with 10 bases matching TRBD2. Germline lookup yields CDR1 SGDLS and CDR2 YYNGEE. The CDR3 runs 16 residues. Trimming cost V 3 bases and J 3 bases; bases outside gene matches: 7. CDR3 in DNA: TGTGCCAGCAGCGAGGCTGGACTAGCGGCGACAGATACGCAGTATTTT. It specifies CASSEAGLAATDTQYF.

V is TRBV2 and J is TRBJ1-4; no clear D gene. Trimming stripped 0 bases from V and 8 bases from J, with 10 bases between. The CDR3 length is 14 residues. Germline loops: CDR1 SNHLY, CDR2 FYNNEI. This CDR3 is CASSEALGGEKLFF. In DNA form, the CDR3 reads TGTGCCAGCAGTGAAGCGCTTGGTGGCGAAAAACTGTTTTTT.

The chain links TRBV7-2 to TRBJ2-3; D is possibly TRBD2 (5 bases). The germline CDR1 and CDR2 sequences are SGHTA and FQGNSA. The CDR3 has 15 residues. V gave up 4 bases and J gave up 3 bases, with 14 bases separating them. The CDR3 DNA reads as TGTGCCAGCAGCTCGTATATGAGAGGGACAGATACGCAGTATTTT. This translates into CASSSYMRGTDTQYF.

This clone was detected a few times. The gene calls are TRBV11-3 and TRBJ1-1; D may be TRBD1 (5 bases). V was trimmed by 4 bases and J by 3 bases, leaving 9 bases between them. From germline, CDR1 is SGHNT and CDR2 YENEEA. This CDR3 is 13 amino acids long. CDR3 in amino acids: CASSSWGDTEAFF. As DNA, the CDR3 is TGTGCCAGCAGCTCTTGGGGGGACACTGAAGCTTTCTTT.

This clone appeared once. The CDR3 reads CASSSSGLGTDTQYF. CDR3 DNA sequence: TGTGCCAGCAGCTCGAGCGGCCTGGGTACAGATACGCAGTATTTT. This chain links TRBV7-2 with TRBJ2-3, with D possibly TRBD2 on 5 matching bases. V dropped 4 bases and J dropped 3 bases, with 14 bases sitting between them. In germline, CDR1 is SGHTA, CDR2 FQGNSA. This CDR3 region has 15 residues.

The V and J genes are TRBV30 and TRBJ2-6; D is possibly TRBD1 (5 bases). Germline V gene lookup returns CDR1 GTSNPN and CDR2 SVGIG (reference sequence). The V end lost 8 bases, the J end lost 3 bases, and 20 bases lay between the germline ends. CDR3 length equals 16 residues. CDR3 residues: CATSGPRTGGANVLTF. The CDR3 region has the DNA TGTGCCACATCCGGGCCCCGCACAGGTGGGGCCAACGTCCTGACTTTC.

This clone has more than one count but fewer than ten. This rearrangement joins TRBV10-1 to TRBJ2-3, with D possibly being TRBD1 (5 bases). Germline CDR1 WNHNN, CDR2 SYGVQD (reference sequence). The V and J ends lost 4 bases and 2 bases respectively, with 7 bases between them. The CDR3 has 13 amino acids. The CDR3 DNA follows: TGCGCCAGCAGTGGACAGCTCACAGATACGCAGTATTTT. As protein: CASSGQLTDTQYF.

The rearrangement joins TRBV6-5 to TRBJ1-4; D unclear. CDR1 and CDR2 from the germline V gene are MNHEY and SVGAGI. Trimming left V 7 bases short and J 3 bases short, with 15 bases between. The CDR3 spans 15 residues. The CDR3 DNA follows: TGTGCCAGCACTAGAACTAGCACAGCTAATGAAAAACTGTTTTTT. This encodes CASTRTSTANEKLFF.

The V call is TRBV18, the J call TRBJ2-5; 11 bases are a match to TRBD2. The CDR3 length is 16 residues. From germline, CDR1 is KGHSH and CDR2 LQKENI. The V and J ends lost 3 bases and 1 base, in that order; junction bases with no gene match: 4. The CDR3 loop is CASSPLLAGVQETQYF. CDR3 nucleotide sequence: TGTGCCAGCTCACCCCTACTAGCGGGAGTCCAAGAGACCCAGTACTTC.

This clone has more than one count but fewer than ten. The gene calls are TRBV6-5 and TRBJ1-1; perhaps TRBD1 as D (5 bases). Germline V gene data show CDR1 as MNHEY and CDR2 as SVGAGI. Trimming removed 9 bases from V and 1 base from J, with 15 bases in between. The CDR3 length is 14 residues. The CDR3: CASNLAGGNTEAFF. The CDR3 DNA reads as TGTGCCAGTAACCTGGCGGGGGGGAACACTGAAGCTTTCTTT.